Following are 9 T cell receptor beta chains from one sample sequenced in a study of T cells in Graves' hyperthyroidism and ophthalmopathy. TCR beta CDR3 region amplification was performed from RNA transcripts. TCR CDR3 underwent first-round RT-PCR with the HTBI primer set. TCRdb re-analysed the multiplex PCR reads in MiXCR, keeping a single row per CDR3 protein. The sample includes under 450,000 distinct CDR3 sequences, about 18% of them seen just once. Sequences were obtained from blood. These receptors were collected from a woman in her 30s with Graves' hyperthyroidism that later progressed to Graves' ophthalmopathy.

The rearrangement uses TRBV29-1 and TRBJ2-7; a weak D match, TRBD2 (6 bases). CDR3 length: 12 amino acids. Germline-derived CDR1 and CDR2 are SQVTM and ANQGSEA. V lost 4 bases to trimming and J lost 7 bases, with 14 bases between them. CDR3 nucleotides: TGCAGCGTTGTGTGGGGGGTAGGGGAGCAGTACTTC. Translation: CSVVWGVGEQYF.

This clonotype was seen repeatedly, ten times or more. The chain combines TRBV28 with TRBJ1-3, with D possibly TRBD1 on 6 matching bases. CDR1 is MDHEN, CDR2 SYDVKM, per germline. V gave up 8 bases and J gave up 0 bases, with 14 bases separating them. CDR3 length equals 15 residues. CDR3 nucleotide sequence: TGTGCCAGCCTAGGGACACCGACCTCTGGAAACACCATATATTTT. This sequence encodes CASLGTPTSGNTIYF. Combining the CDR3 with reference TRBV28 and TRBJ1-3 gives the whole variable domain DVKVTQSSRYLVKRTGEKVFLECVQDMDHENMFWYRQDPGLGLRLIYFSYDVKMKEKGDIPEGYSVSREKKERFSLILESASTNQTSMYLCASLGTPTSGNTIYFGEGSWLTVV.

This clonotype was recorded once. The chain has TRBV7-8 and TRBJ2-3; D uncertain. The CDR3 totals 13 residues. V was shortened by 2 bases and J by 4 bases, with 7 bases between the two germline ends. The germline V gene encodes CDR1 SGHVS and CDR2 FQNEAQ. The CDR3, as DNA: TGTGCCAGCAGCTTACTAATTGCAGATACGCAGTATTTT. Its translation is CASSLLIADTQYF.

This clonotype was seen a handful of times. The chain links TRBV6-1 to TRBJ1-1; D call uncertain. Germline V gene data show CDR1 as MNHNS and CDR2 as SASEGT. This CDR3 contains 12 residues. V dropped 1 base and J dropped 6 bases, with 6 bases sitting between them. Here the CDR3 reads CASSEVGSEAFF. CDR3 bases: TGTGCCAGCAGTGAAGTAGGCTCTGAAGCTTTCTTT.

This clonotype appeared many times. CDR3 amino acids: CSARPGGNQPQHF. The CDR3 DNA reads as TGCAGTGCTAGACCAGGGGGCAATCAGCCCCAGCATTTT. V usage is TRBV20-1 and J usage is TRBJ1-5, with a tentative D call TRBD1 (6 bases). This CDR3 comprises 13 residues. The germline gives CDR1 DFQATT, CDR2 SNEGSKA (reference sequence). Trimming took off 2 bases at V and 2 bases at J, with 7 bases between the two ends.

The genes are TRBV11-3 and TRBJ1-2, with D uncertain. Germline V CDR1 and CDR2: SGHNT, YENEEA. The CDR3 runs to 16 residues. V gave up 0 bases and J gave up 1 base, with 12 bases separating them. CDR3 coding DNA: TGTGCCAGCAGCTTAGATCGGAACAGTTATAACTATGGCTACACCTTC. This codes for CASSLDRNSYNYGYTF.

This clonotype has at least ten counts. V gene TRBV2 combines with J gene TRBJ2-1; 8 positions match TRBD1. CDR1 SNHLY and CDR2 FYNNEI come from the germline V gene. After removal of 4 bases from V and 8 bases from J, the junction contained 4 bases not matched to a gene. There are 13 residues in the CDR3. DNA for the CDR3: TGTGCCAGCAGTGCCGACAGGGGCGATGAGCAGTTCTTC. It codes for CASSADRGDEQFF. Full variable domain (rest looked up from reference TRBV2 and TRBJ2-1): EPEVTQTPSHQVTQMGQEVILRCVPISNHLYFYWYRQILGQKVEFLVSFYNNEISEKSEIFDDQFSVERPDGSNFTLKIRSTKLEDSAMYFCASSADRGDEQFFGPGTRLTVL.

This chain connects TRBV7-9 to TRBJ1-4, with TRBD1 matching 8 bases. The CDR3 length is 15 residues. J was trimmed by 5 bases and V by 5 bases; bases with no gene match: 7. From germline, CDR1 is SEHNR and CDR2 FQNEAQ (reference sequence). The CDR3 reads CASSGATGENEKLFF. Written as DNA, the CDR3 is TGTGCCAGCAGCGGAGCGACAGGGGAAAATGAAAAACTGTTTTTT.

This clonotype was seen at least ten times. Compared with germline, one end of the junction differs, possibly owing to a read error. The chain links TRBV24-1 to TRBJ1-1; D unresolved. The CDR3 contains 12 residues. CDR1 KGHDR and CDR2 SFDVKD come from the germline V gene. The CDR3 DNA sequence: TGTGCCACCAGTGAGGGGAACGCTGAAGCTTTCTTT. Encoded protein: CATSEGNAEAFF.